By sample share, the clone carrying this T cell receptor beta chain is medium-sized (0.01 to 0.1%). TCRdb itself ran the PCR reads through MiXCR, one entry per CDR3 protein. The sample records 3,500 to 4,000 distinct CDR3 sequences, approximately 19% being singletons. These data originate in a study of tumor-infiltrating lymphocytes in oesophageal squamous cell carcinoma. This CDR3 has 14 amino acids. The germline V gene has CDR1 MNHNS and CDR2 SASEGT. V gave up 7 bases and J gave up 1 base, with 14 bases separating them. The gene calls are TRBV6-1 and TRBJ2-7; D is possibly TRBD1 (6 bases). Source material: normal esophageal tissue next to the tumor. This sequence was found in a male donor with esophageal squamous cell carcinoma. The CDR3 bases are TGTGCCAGCACCTGGACAGATCTATCCTACGAGCAGTACTTC. This gives the protein CASTWTDLSYEQYF.